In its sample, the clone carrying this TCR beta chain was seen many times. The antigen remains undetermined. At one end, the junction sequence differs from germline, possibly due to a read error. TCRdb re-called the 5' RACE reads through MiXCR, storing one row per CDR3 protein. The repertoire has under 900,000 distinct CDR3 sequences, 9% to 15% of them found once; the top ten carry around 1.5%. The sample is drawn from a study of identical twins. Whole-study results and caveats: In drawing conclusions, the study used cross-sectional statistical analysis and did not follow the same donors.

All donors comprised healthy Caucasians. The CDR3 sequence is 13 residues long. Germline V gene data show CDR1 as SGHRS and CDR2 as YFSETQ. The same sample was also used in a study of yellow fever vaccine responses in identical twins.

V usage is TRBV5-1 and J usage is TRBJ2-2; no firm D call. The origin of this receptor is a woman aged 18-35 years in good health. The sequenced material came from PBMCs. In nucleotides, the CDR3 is TGTGCCAGCAGCTTGGCCGACACCGGGGAGCTGTTTTTT. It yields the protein CASSLADTGELFF.